This T cell receptor (beta chain) was recorded in a study of metastatic and nonmetastatic thyroid tumors. Turning to the study itself: Repertoires from malignant and benign thyroid patients were compared across blood and tumor or nodule tissue.

The germline V gene encodes CDR1 DFQATT and CDR2 SNEGSKA (reference sequence). V shed 3 bases and J shed 3 bases, with 15 bases lying between them. The CDR3 is 15 residues long. Thyroid surgery was preceded by no treatment in any patient. Original data processing: A classifier for distant metastasis in papillary thyroid cancer was constructed using CDR3 differences observed across clinicopathological groups. TCRdb reanalyzed the PCR reads via MiXCR. The V and J calls reflect TCRdb's pipeline rather than the authors' work. The sample lists some 20,000 clones, 36% seen once, with around 29% in the top ten. With regard to this clone: Antigen specificity is unknown.

Study results and limitations: Compared with benign nodules, malignant thyroid tumors were reported to have significantly higher TCR beta diversity in both blood and tumor.

Material for sequencing was tumor tissue. The sequence was obtained from a female donor with papillary thyroid cancer or a benign thyroid nodule (not recorded which). Some clones in this sample may be carry-over from other donors' samples. The chain recombines TRBV20-1 with TRBJ1-5, with TRBD1 as a possible D gene (6 bases). The CDR3 sequence is CSARRGSFINQPQHF. For the CDR3, the DNA is TGCAGTGCTAGGAGGGGGAGCTTTATCAATCAGCCCCAGCATTTT.